These 27 T cell receptor beta chains came from one sample sequenced in a study of cytomegalovirus exposure and HLA in healthy donors (dated by TCRdb to 2016 to 2017). The library was obtained by the immunoSEQ multiplex PCR assay. This immuneACCESS table, as held by TCRdb, lists in-frame sequences with V and J called but not all clones. Of the missing ones, under half trace to an unresolved V gene in checked studies; the others have no known cause. This sample holds 100,000 or so clones; around 85% were observed only once. The ten largest clones add up to 20% to 25% of the sample. The sequencing input was PBMCs. Receptor source: a man aged 18 to 30 in good health and CMV-seropositive.

For the CDR3, the DNA is TGTGCAAGTCGCTTCCTTTCCACAGGACCCAACTACGAGCAGTACTTC. As protein: CASRFLSTGPNYEQYF. V is TRBV12-2 and J is TRBJ2-7; whether TRBD1, the table's D call, matches the DNA was not checked. TRBV12-2 is a pseudogene segment. The CDR3 covers 16 residues.

This clone was counted only a few times. The V and J genes are TRBV29-1 and TRBJ2-4; a possible D gene is TRBD2 (5 bases). Germline V lookup: CDR1 SQVTM, CDR2 ANQGSEA. The CDR3 runs 13 residues. Trimming removed 3 bases from V and 5 bases from J, with 11 bases in between. The CDR3, as DNA: TGCAGCGTTGAGGGAGCGGAGGAAAACATTCAGTACTTC. Protein sequence: CSVEGAEENIQYF.

This chain uses TRBV6-1 with TRBJ2-7; TRBD2 is a possible D gene (6 bases). CDR3 length: 16 residues. Trimming took 6 bases from V and 4 from J, leaving 22 bases between them. Germline CDR1 is MNHNS and CDR2 is SASEGT. This CDR3 reads CASRESGLGKMYEQYV. For the CDR3, the DNA is TGTGCCAGCAGAGAATCGGGACTCGGGAAAATGTACGAGCAGTACGTC.

The CDR3 loop reads CSVEDWPGQGPYNEQFF. In nucleotides, the CDR3 is TGCAGCGTTGAAGATTGGCCGGGACAGGGGCCCTACAATGAGCAGTTCTTC. The gene calls are TRBV29-1 and TRBJ2-1; 10 bases line up with TRBD1. Germline CDR1 SQVTM, CDR2 ANQGSEA. J gave up 2 bases and V 0 bases, and 7 bases lay outside the gene matches. This CDR3 has 17 residues.

A single count supports this clone. The chain uses TRBV5-1 and TRBJ1-4, with 10 bases lining up with TRBD1. This CDR3 contains 16 residues. With V trimmed by 3 bases and J by 0 bases, 2 bases remained unmatched. The germline V gene has CDR1 SGHRS and CDR2 YFSETQ. In nucleotides, the CDR3 is TGCGCCAGCAGCTCGGGACAGGGGTCAACTAATGAAAAACTGTTTTTT. Translating it yields CASSSGQGSTNEKLFF.

The table lists this clone with a few counts. V gene TRBV28 combines with J gene TRBJ2-7; 14 nucleotides match TRBD2. CDR3 size: 16 residues. CDR1 MDHEN and CDR2 SYDVKM come from the germline V gene. V shed 6 bases and J 0 bases; nucleotides not matched to a gene: 4. CDR3 in amino acids: CASSSGTSGSSYEQYF. CDR3 in DNA: TGTGCCAGCAGCTCCGGGACTAGCGGGAGCTCCTACGAGCAGTACTTC. Filled out from reference TRBV28 and TRBJ2-7, the complete variable domain reads DVKVTQSSRYLVKRTGEKVFLECVQDMDHENMFWYRQDPGLGLRLIYFSYDVKMKEKGDIPEGYSVSREKKERFSLILESASTNQTSMYLCASSSGTSGSSYEQYFGPGTRLTVT.

This clone was detected only once. The rearrangement uses TRBV6-4 and TRBJ2-3, with D unresolved. CDR1 and CDR2 (germline): MRHNA, SNTAGT. The CDR3 covers 14 residues. Trimming removed 6 bases from V and 2 bases from J, with 12 bases in between. Here the CDR3 reads CASRAIEHTDTQYF. DNA for the CDR3: TGTGCCAGCAGGGCCATTGAACACACAGATACGCAGTATTTT.

The rearrangement uses TRBV6-5 and TRBJ1-2; maybe TRBD1 (5 bases). This CDR3 is 14 amino acids long. The germline gives CDR1 MNHEY, CDR2 SVGAGI. V was clipped by 7 bases and J by 4 bases, with 16 bases between them. The CDR3 loop reads CASMGPGVGYGYTF. The CDR3 DNA follows: TGTGCCAGCATGGGGCCTGGGGTCGGCTATGGCTACACCTTC.

The CDR3 DNA is TGTGCCAGCAGATCAATTGGGACAGGGTATTCGTACGAGCAGTACGTC. This codes for CASRSIGTGYSYEQYV. This rearrangement joins TRBV28 to TRBJ2-7; 9 bases map to TRBD1. The CDR3 runs 16 residues. Germline CDR1 and CDR2: MDHEN and SYDVKM. Trimming took 6 bases from V and 4 from J; bases not matched to a gene: 13.

The V gene is TRBV23-1, the J gene TRBJ2-7; 9 nucleotides match TRBD1. Being an ORF, TRBV23-1 has a function that is uncertain. This CDR3 region has 17 residues. Trimming cost V 0 bases and J 4 bases; bases outside gene matches: 10. This CDR3 reads CASSQSTGGVSIYEQYV. In DNA, the CDR3 is TGCGCCAGCAGTCAATCGACAGGGGGTGTGAGTATATACGAGCAGTACGTC.

The rearrangement links TRBV5-1 to TRBJ1-2; 7 positions agree with TRBD1. The germline V gene has CDR1 SGHRS and CDR2 YFSETQ. Trimming at V came to 3 bases and at J to 3 bases, leaving 8 bases not matched to a gene. This CDR3 region has 15 residues. The CDR3 DNA is TGCGCCAGCAGCTGGACGGGACAGCCATACTATGGCTACACCTTC. Protein product: CASSWTGQPYYGYTF.

This clone came up once. The DNA for the CDR3 is TGTGCCAGCAGTGACAGGGGCGGCGCGAACGAGCAGTACGTC. Its translation: CASSDRGGANEQYV. The rearrangement uses TRBV2 and TRBJ2-7, with D possibly matching TRBD1 (6 bases). The length of the CDR3 is 14 residues. CDR1 is SNHLY, CDR2 FYNNEI, per germline. Trimming took 3 bases from V and 5 from J, leaving 14 bases between them.

The V call is TRBV30, the J call TRBJ1-3; D not resolved. Germline V gives CDR1 GTSNPN, CDR2 SVGIG (reference sequence). This CDR3 has 14 residues. The V gene lost 7 bases and the J gene lost 1 base, with 14 bases spanning the gap. The CDR3 here is CASTHSFSGNTIYF. Written as DNA, the CDR3 is TGTGCCTCCACCCACAGTTTTTCTGGAAACACCATATATTTT.

The chain combines TRBV2 with TRBJ1-2, with a tentative D call TRBD1 (6 bases). The germline CDR1 and CDR2 sequences are SNHLY and FYNNEI. This CDR3 comprises 13 residues. The V gene lost 5 bases and the J gene lost 8 bases, with 15 bases spanning the gap. The CDR3 nucleotides are TGTGCCAGCAGTAGGGACACCCTGGAAGGCTACACCTTC. Translating gives CASSRDTLEGYTF.

The chain uses TRBV2 and TRBJ2-7, with D tentatively TRBD1 (6 bases). V was cut by 6 bases and J by 2 bases, with 8 bases left in between. There are 12 residues in the CDR3. From germline, CDR1 is SNHLY and CDR2 FYNNEI. The CDR3 sequence is CASRDSPYEQYV. For the CDR3, the DNA is TGTGCCAGCAGGGACAGCCCCTACGAGCAGTACGTC.

CDR3 DNA sequence: TGTGCCAGCAGCTTGAGTGGCAGGGGGAAGACCTACGAGCAGTACTTC. It is translated as CASSLSGRGKTYEQYF. The chain recombines TRBV4-2 with TRBJ2-7; TRBD1 matches 7 bases. V shed 5 bases, J shed 2 bases, and the junction held 12 bases outside the gene matches. Germline CDR1 and CDR2: LGHNA and YNFKEQ. This CDR3 comprises 16 residues.

The chain has TRBV6-4 and TRBJ2-3, with D perhaps TRBD2 (5 bases). The CDR3 has 16 residues. V dropped 3 bases and J dropped 3 bases, with 16 bases sitting between them. The germline gives CDR1 MRHNA, CDR2 SNTAGT. The CDR3 is CASSEFGGGGTDTQYF. CDR3 bases: TGTGCCAGCAGTGAATTTGGCGGAGGAGGAACAGATACGCAGTATTTT.

Only one count was recorded for this clone. V is TRBV6-5 and J is TRBJ2-1; TRBD2 agrees at 7 bases. Germline V gene data show CDR1 as MNHEY and CDR2 as SVGAGI. There are 14 residues in the CDR3. With 0 bases clipped from V and 9 bases from J, the junction kept 5 bases outside the gene matches. The CDR3 spells CASSYSGGPGEQFF. As DNA, the CDR3 is TGTGCCAGCAGTTACTCGGGAGGGCCTGGTGAGCAGTTCTTC.

This chain connects TRBV7-2 to TRBJ2-3; TRBD2 agrees at 12 bases. CDR1 and CDR2 from the germline V gene are SGHTA and FQGNSA. V was clipped by 6 bases and J by 2 bases; unmatched bases: 3. The CDR3 sequence is 15 residues long. The DNA for the CDR3 is TGTGCCAGCAGTCGGACTAGCGGGGCCACAGATACGCAGTATTTT. Translated: CASSRTSGATDTQYF.

This clone was seen once. This chain links TRBV27 with TRBJ1-2; TRBD1 matches 8 bases. This CDR3 is built from 15 residues. V lost 6 bases to trimming and J lost 0 bases; unmatched junction nucleotides: 6. Germline CDR1 is MNHEY and CDR2 is SMNVEV (reference sequence). Here the CDR3 reads CASSPDRGANYGYTF. The CDR3 DNA reads TGTGCCAGCAGCCCCGACAGGGGAGCTAACTATGGCTACACCTTC.

The V and J genes are TRBV18 and TRBJ2-3, with 8 bases lining up with TRBD2. Germline V CDR1 and CDR2: KGHSH, LQKENI. V trimming: 0 bases; J trimming: 4 bases; junction bases outside the gene matches: 6. This CDR3 has 16 residues. CDR3 nucleotide sequence: TGTGCCAGCTCACCACCGAAGCGGGAGTTCCCAGATACGCAGTATTTT. Translated: CASSPPKREFPDTQYF.

The V gene is TRBV6-6, the J gene TRBJ2-5; D is uncertain. This CDR3 is built from 16 residues. Germline V CDR1 and CDR2: MNHNY, SVGAGI (reference sequence). V lost 0 bases, J lost 2 bases, and 13 bases lay in between. CDR3 sequence: CASSYSTFRGQETQYF. Here the CDR3 DNA reads TGTGCCAGCAGTTACTCTACCTTCAGAGGACAAGAGACCCAGTACTTC.

V is TRBV5-1 and J is TRBJ2-1, with 10 positions matching TRBD2. The trim removed 3 bases at V and 4 bases at J, leaving 10 bases unmatched. This CDR3 has 17 amino acids. CDR1 is SGHRS and CDR2 is YFSETQ in the germline V gene. In DNA form, the CDR3 reads TGCGCCAGCAGCTCGGGCCCCGTGACTAGCGGGTACAATGAGCAGTTCTTC. Translating gives CASSSGPVTSGYNEQFF.

The J gene is TRBJ2-7, the V gene TRBV5-1, with 7 bases that match TRBD1. The germline CDR1 and CDR2 sequences are SGHRS and YFSETQ. The CDR3 has 12 residues. Unmatched junction bases numbered 5, after V lost 4 bases and J lost 7 bases. CDR3 sequence reads: CASSRDREEQYF. The DNA for the CDR3 is TGCGCCAGCAGCCGAGACAGGGAAGAGCAGTACTTC.

This clone was observed a few times. The gene calls are TRBV20-1 and TRBJ2-7; D not resolved. The CDR3 is made up of 11 amino acids. V lost 1 base to trimming and J lost 4 bases, with 5 bases between them. Germline V gene lookup returns CDR1 DFQATT and CDR2 SNEGSKA (reference sequence). The CDR3 loop reads CSARAQYEQYF. CDR3 coding DNA: TGCAGTGCTAGAGCACAGTACGAGCAGTACTTC.

V usage is TRBV6-6 and J usage is TRBJ2-1; 8 bases are a match to TRBD2. V gave up 4 bases and J gave up 5 bases; unmatched junction bases: 10. This CDR3 contains 16 residues. Germline values: CDR1 MNHNY, CDR2 SVGAGI (reference sequence). The CDR3 nucleotides are TGTGCCAGCAGTTGGGGAGCGGGAGCTGGAAACAATGAGCAGTTCTTC. This gives the protein CASSWGAGAGNNEQFF.

The chain has TRBV27 and TRBJ2-3, with 12 bases aligning to TRBD2. In germline, CDR1 is MNHEY, CDR2 SMNVEV (reference sequence). There are 17 residues in the CDR3. J gave up 0 bases and V 6 bases, and 7 bases lay outside the gene matches. CDR3 loop: CASRIGLAGSSTDTQYF. The CDR3, as DNA: TGTGCCAGCAGGATAGGACTAGCGGGATCTAGCACAGATACGCAGTATTTT.